The present entry profiles one T cell receptor (beta chain) with its context. This clonotype was counted only a few times. Its target antigen remains unknown. Base qualities were left out, and no much larger clone turns up one base away. Reading the germline V gene (reference sequence) gives CDR1 DFQATT and CDR2 SNEGSKA. Trimming removed 5 bases from V and 4 bases from J; the gene matches leave 14 bases unexplained. Measured from the cysteine to the phenylalanine, the CDR3 is 17 residues long. The sequence is cut down to CDR3 DNA, 51 bases in frame from base 1. This entry is derived from a study of T cells in Graves' hyperthyroidism and ophthalmopathy (dated by TCRdb to about 2019). In the study overall: Peripheral blood samples were taken at initial diagnosis, before any treatment was given. Following sampling, methimazole starting at 30 mg daily was given to hyperthyroidism patients, and high-dose intravenous methylprednisolone was given to ophthalmopathy patients. Thyroid tissue and blood T-cell repertoires from more than 5 Graves' hyperthyroidism patients were also compared in the study. The paper describes TCR Vbeta CDR3 sequencing of more than 120 peripheral blood samples, made up of around 41 ophthalmopathy patients, around 78 hyperthyroidism patients and 17 progressor patients. An independent validation cohort of under 20 hyperthyroidism patients and approximately 17 patients who later progressed to ophthalmopathy tested prospective prediction of ophthalmopathy. To identify TCR V-J signatures that set the groups apart, the researchers used a discovery cohort of 95 to 100 patients, made up of 43 with Graves' ophthalmopathy and some 58 with stable Graves' hyperthyroidism. For training and testing, the 100 or so patients in the discovery cohort were randomly divided in a 7:3 ratio.

Ophthalmopathy patients had moderately to severely active disease, Clinical Activity Score of at least 3, NOSPECS grade of at least 4, and duration under 3 months. Exclusion was applied to patients with uncontrolled infections, other autoimmune diseases, pregnancy or lactation. Diagnoses relied on clinical symptoms, serum thyroxine and TRAb, thyroid ultrasound and orbital computed tomography. Ficoll-Paque density gradient centrifugation was used to isolate PBMCs from about 10 ml of fresh peripheral blood. Total RNA was extracted with Trizol reagent, and quality was checked on an Agilent 2100 Bioanalyzer. Broad study findings and their caveats: A 13 V-J signature model separated ophthalmopathy from stable hyperthyroidism, with nearly 90% sensitivity and roughly 82% specificity in cross-validation and 80%/75% in testing. In validation, the model predicted progression to ophthalmopathy a median of about 6 months before onset, with roughly 71% sensitivity and 72.22% specificity. No statistical method was used to fix the sample size in advance, and group allocation was not hidden from the investigators. Most expanded thyroid clonotypes (frequency above 0.001) were also found in blood, which suggests that blood repertoires may mirror thyroid immune responses.

The TCR beta CDR3 regions were amplified from RNA transcripts. For the first round of RT-PCR on the TCR CDR3, the HTBI primer set was used together with the Qiagen OneStep RT-PCR kit. Libraries were constructed in a second round of multiplex PCR, after which size selection and purification were carried out. Paired-end sequencing of the libraries was performed with 100 bp reads on an Illumina HiSeq2000. In the authors' own workflow: SOAPnuke was used to process the raw data, removing reads that contained adapters or uncalled bases, had a mean Phred below 15, or lacked an exact match to the constant primer or identifier. COPE v1.2.5 was used to merge the high-quality paired reads, and each unique nucleotide sequence was defined as a clonotype. MiTCR v1.1 was used to align the clonotypes against IMGT TRBV, TRBD and TRBJ reference segments. The analysis was restricted to V-J combinations with a frequency above 0.0001, which together covered 99.2% of the repertoires. The TCS score was defined as the ratio of F50 (clonal expansion) to E x V (chaos), calculated using BLOSUM62-based TCRdist between CDR3 peptides within each V-J. Welch's t-statistics and random forest reduced around 520 V-J features to 13, which were used in a naive Bayes classifier (R e1071). Clones were called with MiXCR by TCRdb after fastp trimmed the public reads at Q25, and only in-frame beta chains were retained. Rows with one shared CDR3 protein collapse into an entry with the most common genes and DNA. Clone size and V and J calls follow TCRdb, not the original study. The sample data list about 370,000 distinct CDR3 sequences, and 15% of these were observed just once. The ten largest clones capture roughly a fifth of the sample.

Material: blood. This sequence uses TRBV20-1 and TRBJ2-2; 9 central bases correspond to TRBD2. The TCR originated in a woman in her fifties or sixties with Graves' ophthalmopathy. The DNA reads TGCAGTGCTCCAAGTAGTGGCGGGAGGGCCGCCACCGGGGAGCTGTTTTTT. Translated, it gives CSAPSSGGRAATGELFF.